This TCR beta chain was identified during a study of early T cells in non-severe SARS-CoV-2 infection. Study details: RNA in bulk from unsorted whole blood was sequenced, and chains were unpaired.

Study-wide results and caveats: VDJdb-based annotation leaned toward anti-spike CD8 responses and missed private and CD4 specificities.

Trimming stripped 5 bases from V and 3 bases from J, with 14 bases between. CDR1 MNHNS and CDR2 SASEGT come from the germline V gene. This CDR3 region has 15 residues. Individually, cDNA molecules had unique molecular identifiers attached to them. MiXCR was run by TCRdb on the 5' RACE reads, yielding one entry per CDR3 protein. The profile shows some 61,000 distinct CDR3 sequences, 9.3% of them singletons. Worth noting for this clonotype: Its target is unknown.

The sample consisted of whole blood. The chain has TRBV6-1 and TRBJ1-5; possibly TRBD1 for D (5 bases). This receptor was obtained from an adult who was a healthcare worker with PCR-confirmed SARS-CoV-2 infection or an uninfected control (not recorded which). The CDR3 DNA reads TGTGCCAGCAGTACCCCCGGGGGGATCAATCAGCCCCAGCATTTT. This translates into CASSTPGGINQPQHF.